The entry below describes one TCR beta chain. This record comes from a study of blood T cell repertoires in COVID-19. Only in-frame clones appear in the TCRdb table, and some are missing; sequencing was by immunoSEQ multiplex PCR. The sample holds under 250,000 clones, about four fifths seen once. Losses at the gene ends were 7 bases for V and 7 bases for J; bases not matched to a gene: 8. The CDR3 length is 15 residues. Germline V gene lookup returns CDR1 LNHDA and CDR2 SQIVND (reference sequence). The chain is built from TRBV19 and TRBJ1-4; 11 nucleotides match TRBD1. Sequenced material: PBMCs or T cells enriched from blood (not recorded which). The TCR was taken from a woman in her fifties or sixties with acute COVID-19. The CDR3 loop reads CASMDRGRGGEKLFF. The DNA for the CDR3 is TGTGCCAGTATGGACAGGGGGCGCGGTGGTGAAAAACTGTTTTTT.